This T cell receptor beta chain was documented in a study of blood T cell repertoires in COVID-19. Study-wide context: COVID-19 samples collected from the United States, Italy and Spain covered acute and convalescent phases. Sources were T cells, B-cell-depleted T cells, or PBMCs; the material itself was cDNA or gDNA.

Original data processing: It was from reference gene primer amplification that nucleated cell counts were estimated. Clones were sequenced by immunoSEQ multiplex PCR, and TCRdb holds only the in-frame ones, with some missing. V, J and clone size are those of that table, while D and trimming were read from the DNA. This sample has tens of thousands of clones, with 80% to 90% found just once. V dropped 2 bases and J dropped 6; count of bases not matched to a gene: 9. CDR1 and CDR2 (germline): LNHDA, SQIVND (reference sequence). The CDR3 has 17 amino acids. The Seattle patients joined while their infection was active and were tracked longitudinally afterward.

The TCR originated in a woman older than 75 with COVID-19, enrolled during active disease. The sequencing input was peripheral blood. The V gene is TRBV19, the J gene TRBJ2-2, with TRBD2 matching 10 bases. CDR3 sequence: CASSISSLAGVSGELFF. The CDR3 DNA reads as TGTGCCAGTAGTATATCGAGCCTAGCGGGGGTTTCCGGGGAGCTGTTTTTT.